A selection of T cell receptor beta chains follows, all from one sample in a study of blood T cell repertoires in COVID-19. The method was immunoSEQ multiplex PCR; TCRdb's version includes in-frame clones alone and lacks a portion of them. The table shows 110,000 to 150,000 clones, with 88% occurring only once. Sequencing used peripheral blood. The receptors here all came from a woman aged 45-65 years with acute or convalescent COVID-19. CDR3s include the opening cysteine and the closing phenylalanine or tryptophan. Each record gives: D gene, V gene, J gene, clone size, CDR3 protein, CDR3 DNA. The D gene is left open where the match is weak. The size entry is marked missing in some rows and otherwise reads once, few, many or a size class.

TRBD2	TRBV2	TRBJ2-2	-	CASTGGGRFGELFF	TGTGCCAGCACCGGGGGAGGGCGATTCGGGGAGCTGTTTTTT
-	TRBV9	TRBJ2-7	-	CASSVGVGSSYEQYF	TGTGCCAGCAGCGTAGGTGTAGGGAGCTCCTACGAGCAGTACTTC
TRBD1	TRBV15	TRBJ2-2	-	CATSRQGGSGELFF	TGTGCCACCAGCCGACAGGGCGGTTCCGGGGAGCTGTTTTTT
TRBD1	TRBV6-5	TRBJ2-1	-	CASSYSWDRGYNEQFF	TGTGCCAGCAGTTACTCCTGGGACAGGGGCTACAATGAGCAGTTCTTC
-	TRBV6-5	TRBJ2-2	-	CASRSQGGTGELFF	TGTGCCAGCAGATCCCAGGGGGGCACCGGGGAGCTGTTTTTT
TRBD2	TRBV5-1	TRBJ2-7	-	CASSFSGTNHEQYF	TGCGCCAGCAGCTTCTCCGGGACTAACCACGAGCAGTACTTC
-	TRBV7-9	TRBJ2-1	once	CASSLEAGNEQFF	TGTGCCAGCAGCTTAGAGGCGGGTAATGAGCAGTTCTTC
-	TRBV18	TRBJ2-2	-	CASSLQGTGELFF	TGTGCCAGCTCACTTCAGGGGACCGGGGAGCTGTTTTTT
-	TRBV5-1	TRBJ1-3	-	CASSSDSSGNTIYF	TGCGCCAGCAGCTCAGACAGCTCTGGAAACACCATATATTTT
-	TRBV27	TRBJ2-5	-	CASKRQGISETQYF	TGTGCCAGCAAGAGGCAGGGGATTTCGGAGACCCAGTACTTC
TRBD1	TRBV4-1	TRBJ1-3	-	CASSQRQGAGTIYF	TGCGCCAGCAGCCAAAGACAGGGGGCTGGCACCATATATTTT
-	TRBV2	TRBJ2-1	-	CASSEFLEYNEQFF	TGTGCCAGCAGTGAATTCCTAGAATACAATGAGCAGTTCTTC
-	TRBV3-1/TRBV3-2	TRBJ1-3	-	CASSQDRVSGNTIYF	TGTGCCAGCAGCCAAGATCGGGTCTCTGGAAACACCATATATTTT
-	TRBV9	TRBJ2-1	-	CASSVVGGSYNEQFF	TGTGCCAGCAGCGTAGTGGGAGGCTCCTACAATGAGCAGTTCTTC
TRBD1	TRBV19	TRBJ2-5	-	CASSRPRQGALETQYF	TGTGCCAGTAGCCGCCCTAGACAGGGGGCTTTGGAGACCCAGTACTTC
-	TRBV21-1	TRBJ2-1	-	CASSSGPPGQGDEQFF	TGTGCCAGCAGCAGCGGCCCCCCGGGACAGGGGGATGAGCAGTTCTTC
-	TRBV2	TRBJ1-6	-	CASKMGSGSPLHF	TGTGCCAGCAAGATGGGGAGCGGTTCACCCCTCCACTTT
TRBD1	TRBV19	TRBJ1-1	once	CASSRGQMNTEAFF	TGTGCCAGTAGCCGGGGACAGATGAACACTGAAGCTTTCTTT
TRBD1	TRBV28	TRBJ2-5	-	CASKPGGRETQYF	TGTGCCAGCAAACCAGGGGGCCGGGAGACCCAGTACTTC
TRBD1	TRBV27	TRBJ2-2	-	CASSWTGNTGELFF	TGTGCCAGCAGTTGGACAGGGAACACCGGGGAGCTGTTTTTT
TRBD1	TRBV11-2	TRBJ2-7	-	CASSSPGQGGYYEQYF	TGTGCCAGCAGCTCTCCGGGACAGGGGGGCTACTACGAGCAGTACTTC
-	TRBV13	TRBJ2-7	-	CASSVGSPYEQYF	TGTGCCAGCAGCGTCGGGTCTCCCTACGAGCAGTACTTC
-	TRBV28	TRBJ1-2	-	CASISGGGFGGYTF	TGTGCCAGCATTTCCGGGGGAGGTTTTGGCGGCTACACCTTC
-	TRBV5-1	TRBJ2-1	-	CASSFGGPTNEQFF	TGCGCCAGCAGCTTCGGCGGCCCAACCAATGAGCAGTTCTTC
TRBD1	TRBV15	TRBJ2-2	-	CATSLDRVLAGELFF	TGTGCCACCAGCCTGGACAGGGTTTTAGCCGGGGAGCTGTTTTTT
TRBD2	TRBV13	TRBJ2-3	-	CATAGGVATDTQYF	TGTGCCACCGCGGGGGGGGTAGCCACAGATACGCAGTATTTT
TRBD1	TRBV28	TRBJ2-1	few	CASSFVGQGEFYEQFF	TGTGCCAGCAGTTTCGTCGGACAGGGAGAGTTCTATGAGCAGTTCTTC
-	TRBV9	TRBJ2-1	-	CASSVSLGTSTHEQFF	TGTGCCAGCAGCGTCTCCCTCGGGACATCCACCCATGAGCAGTTCTTC
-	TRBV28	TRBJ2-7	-	CATAVPNREQYF	TGTGCCACGGCGGTTCCTAACCGGGAGCAGTACTTC
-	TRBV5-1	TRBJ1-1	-	CASSSPGGNDTEAFF	TGCGCCAGCAGCTCGCCGGGGGGGAACGACACTGAAGCTTTCTTT
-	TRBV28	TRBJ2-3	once	CASHPDREQDTQYF	TGTGCCAGTCACCCGGACAGAGAACAAGATACGCAGTATTTT
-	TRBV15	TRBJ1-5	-	CATSAGTSSNQPQHF	TGTGCCACCAGCGCCGGGACATCCAGCAATCAGCCCCAGCATTTT
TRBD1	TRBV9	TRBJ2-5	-	CASSVTGVRGQETQYF	TGTGCCAGCAGCGTGACAGGGGTAAGGGGTCAAGAGACCCAGTACTTC
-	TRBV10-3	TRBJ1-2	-	CAIIEAGYGYTF	TGTGCCATCATCGAGGCCGGCTATGGCTACACCTTC
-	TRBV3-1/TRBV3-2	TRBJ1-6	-	CASSQGGGGSPLHF	TGTGCCAGCAGCCAAGGGGGAGGTGGGTCACCCCTCCACTTT
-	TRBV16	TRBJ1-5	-	CASSQSGGSSQPQHF	TGTGCCAGCAGCCAATCGGGCGGGTCGAGTCAGCCCCAGCATTTT
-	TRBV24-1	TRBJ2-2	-	CATSDLRGRNTGELFF	TGTGCCACCAGTGATTTACGAGGCCGAAACACCGGGGAGCTGTTTTTT
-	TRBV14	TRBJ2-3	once	CASSPFGGPVDTQYF	TGTGCCAGCAGCCCTTTCGGGGGGCCAGTAGATACGCAGTATTTT
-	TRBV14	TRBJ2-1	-	CASSQVSDEQFF	TGTGCCAGCAGCCAAGTATCCGATGAGCAGTTCTTC
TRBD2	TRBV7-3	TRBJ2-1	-	CASSYRTSGAYNEQFF	TGTGCCAGCAGCTATAGAACTAGCGGGGCCTACAATGAGCAGTTCTTC
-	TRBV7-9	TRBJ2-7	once	CASSLLNRDSSYEQYF	TGTGCCAGCAGCCTATTGAACCGGGACTCCTCCTACGAGCAGTACTTC
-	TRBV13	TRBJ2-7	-	CASSLRSGYEQYF	TGTGCCAGCAGCTTACGGAGCGGTTACGAGCAGTACTTC
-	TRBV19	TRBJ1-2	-	CASSIWRQRKRANYGYTF	TGTGCCAGTAGTATATGGAGACAGCGTAAGCGGGCTAACTATGGCTACACCTTC
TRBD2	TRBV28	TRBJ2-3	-	CASEAGDTDTQYF	TGTGCCAGCGAGGCGGGAGATACAGATACGCAGTATTTT
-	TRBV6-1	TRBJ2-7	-	CASRAGSGIYEQYF	TGTGCCAGCAGGGCAGGCTCCGGAATCTACGAGCAGTACTTC
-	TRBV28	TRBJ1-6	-	CASSRGGHNSPLHF	TGTGCCAGCAGTCGGGGGGGTCATAATTCACCCCTCCACTTT
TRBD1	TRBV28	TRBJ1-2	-	CASSFYPYNRGHGYTF	TGTGCCAGCAGTTTCTACCCGTACAACAGGGGGCATGGCTACACCTTC
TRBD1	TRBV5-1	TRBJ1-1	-	CASSGGVAGGQNTEAFF	TGCGCCAGCAGCGGAGGTGTGGCAGGGGGCCAAAACACTGAAGCTTTCTTT
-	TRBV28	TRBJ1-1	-	CASSSVGTEAFF	TGTGCCAGCAGCTCAGTCGGGACTGAAGCTTTCTTT
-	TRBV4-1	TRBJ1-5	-	CASSQEAGQLSNQPQHF	TGCGCCAGCAGCCAAGAGGCTGGACAGCTTAGCAATCAGCCCCAGCATTTT
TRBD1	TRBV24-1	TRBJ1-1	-	CATRKQGINTEAFF	TGTGCCACCAGGAAACAGGGGATAAACACTGAAGCTTTCTTT
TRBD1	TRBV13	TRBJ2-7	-	CASSPGTGSYEQYF	TGTGCCAGCAGCCCGGGGACAGGGAGCTACGAGCAGTACTTC
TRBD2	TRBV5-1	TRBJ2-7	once	CASSLATSGAFYEQYF	TGCGCCAGCAGCTTGGCCACTAGCGGGGCTTTCTACGAGCAGTACTTC
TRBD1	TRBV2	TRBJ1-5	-	CASRVGDRGPNQPQHF	TGTGCCAGCCGCGTTGGCGACAGGGGGCCCAATCAGCCCCAGCATTTT
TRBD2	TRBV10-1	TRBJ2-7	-	CASSPDGGDEQYF	TGCGCCAGCAGTCCCGACGGGGGGGACGAGCAGTACTTC
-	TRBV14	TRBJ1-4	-	CASSQDLGRRNEKLFF	TGTGCCAGCAGCCAAGACTTAGGGAGAAGGAATGAAAAACTGTTTTTT
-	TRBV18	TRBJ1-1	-	CASSPQETGRGTEAFF	TGTGCCAGCTCACCACAAGAGACGGGTAGGGGGACTGAAGCTTTCTTT
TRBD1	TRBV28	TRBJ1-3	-	CASSVTGLSGNTIYF	TGTGCCAGCAGTGTGACAGGGCTCTCTGGAAACACCATATATTTT
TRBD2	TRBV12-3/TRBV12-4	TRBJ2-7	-	CASSPGGDEQYF	TGTGCCAGCAGCCCCGGGGGGGACGAGCAGTACTTC
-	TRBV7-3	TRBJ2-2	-	CASSPQNTGELFF	TGTGCCAGCAGCCCCCAGAACACCGGGGAGCTGTTTTTT